This T cell receptor beta chain emerged from a study of human T cells and chemical hapten exposure. Turning to the study itself: It was small differences in pooled library volume that mainly caused per-sample TCR yields to vary.

Individual cDNA molecules in this library carried unique molecular identifiers. Original data processing: A per-sample median of roughly 100,000 TCRs was observed, with a range of roughly 20,000 to 690,600. Each CDR3 protein is one row after TCRdb ran MiXCR on the RACE reads. The V and J calls were not made by the authors but by TCRdb's processing. The sample holds tens of thousands of distinct CDR3 sequences, 6.5% to 9% seen once. CDR1 and CDR2 (germline): MNHEY, SMNVEV (reference sequence). Trimming took 5 bases from V and 5 from J; bases not matched to a gene: 7. The CDR3 contains 15 residues. This clonotype was seen ten or more times. This sample's time point: healthy volunteer bleed at 2 weeks. The starting material, unfractionated whole blood, was used for total RNA extraction.

The source is a human donor in good health. Some clones in this sample may be carry-over from other donors' samples. This chain links TRBV27 with TRBJ1-2; the match to TRBD1 covers 11 bases. Sequences were obtained from whole blood. The CDR3 reads CASSGRTGGSYGYTF. The CDR3 nucleotides are TGTGCCAGCAGTGGCCGGACAGGGGGCTCTTATGGCTACACCTTC.